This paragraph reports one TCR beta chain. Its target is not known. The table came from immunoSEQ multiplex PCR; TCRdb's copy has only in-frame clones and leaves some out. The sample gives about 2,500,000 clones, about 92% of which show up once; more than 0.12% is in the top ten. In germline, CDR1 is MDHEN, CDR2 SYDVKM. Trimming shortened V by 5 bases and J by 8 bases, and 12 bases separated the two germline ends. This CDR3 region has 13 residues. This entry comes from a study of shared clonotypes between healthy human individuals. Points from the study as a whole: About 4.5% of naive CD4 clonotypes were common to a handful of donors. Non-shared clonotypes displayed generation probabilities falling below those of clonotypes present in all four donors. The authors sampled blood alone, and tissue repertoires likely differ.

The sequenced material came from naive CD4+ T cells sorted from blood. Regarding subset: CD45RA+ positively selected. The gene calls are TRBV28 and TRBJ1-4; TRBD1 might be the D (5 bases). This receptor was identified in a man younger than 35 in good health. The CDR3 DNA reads TGTGCCAGCAGTGTGAGGGGACGGGAAAAACTGTTTTTT. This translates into CASSVRGREKLFF.